The sequence of this T cell receptor (beta chain) was determined in a study of T cells in Graves' hyperthyroidism and ophthalmopathy. Study results and limitations: Most thyroid clonotypes that were expanded above 0.001 also turned up in blood. Ophthalmopathy could be told apart from stable hyperthyroidism with a 13 V-J model.

Used for diagnoses were clinical symptoms, serum thyroxine and TRAb, thyroid ultrasound and orbital computed tomography. The germline V and J ends were trimmed by 0 bases and 5 bases, with 10 bases remaining between them. Germline CDR1 reads GTSNPN; CDR2 reads SVGIG (reference sequence). The CDR3 is made up of 13 amino acids. RNA transcripts were the template for amplifying TCR beta CDR3 regions. The HTBI primer set drove a first-round RT-PCR of the TCR CDR3. TCRdb re-analysed the multiplex PCR reads in MiXCR, keeping a single row per CDR3 protein. The data hold more than 500,000 distinct CDR3 sequences, with approximately 14% observed a single time. The sample holds many counts of this clonotype. Its antigen is currently unknown.

This receptor was identified in a middle-aged woman with Graves' hyperthyroidism. The chain uses TRBV30 and TRBJ1-1, with TRBD1 as a possible D gene (6 bases). Sequenced input: blood. The CDR3 here is CAWSVRGETEAFF. The CDR3 region has the DNA TGTGCCTGGAGTGTAAGGGGGGAGACTGAAGCTTTCTTT.